This T cell receptor beta chain came from a study of identifying expanded T cells in peripheral blood. Study findings and constraints: Roughly 1.2 clones differed between technical replicates, versus around 16 and 19 over time. Across healthy donors, higher total template counts meant significantly greater approximately 2-week count variance.

Collection occurred without any documented infections or immune events in donors. About this clone: The antigen remains unidentified.

TCRdb's copy holds only in-frame clones and misses some; the assay was immunoSEQ multiplex PCR. The top ten clones hold under 6.5% of a sample with over 90,000 clones, approximately 85% of them seen once. The CDR3 is made up of 13 amino acids. Trimming took off 8 bases at V and 1 base at J, with 10 bases between the two ends. Germline CDR1 is SGHVS and CDR2 is FNYEAQ. Material for sequencing was blood. The chain joins TRBV7-6 to TRBJ2-3; D unresolved. This sequence was found in a person aged 18 to 70 in good health. CDR3 region: CASSQAGTDTQYF. CDR3 sequence (DNA): TGTGCCAGCTCGCAGGCGGGCACAGATACGCAGTATTTT.